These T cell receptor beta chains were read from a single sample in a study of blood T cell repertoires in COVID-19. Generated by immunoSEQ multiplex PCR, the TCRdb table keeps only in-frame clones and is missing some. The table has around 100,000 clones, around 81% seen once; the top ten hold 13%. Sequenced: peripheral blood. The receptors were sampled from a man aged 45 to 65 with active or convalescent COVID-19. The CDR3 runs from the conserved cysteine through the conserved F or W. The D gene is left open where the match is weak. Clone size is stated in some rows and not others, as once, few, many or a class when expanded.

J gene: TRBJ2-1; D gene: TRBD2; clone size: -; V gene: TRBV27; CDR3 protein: CASRSLAGGPYNEQFF; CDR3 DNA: TGTGCCAGCAGGTCACTAGCGGGAGGCCCCTACAATGAGCAGTTCTTC
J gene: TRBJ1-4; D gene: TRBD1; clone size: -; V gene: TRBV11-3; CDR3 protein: CASSLQGAGEKLFF; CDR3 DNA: TGTGCCAGCAGCTTACAGGGGGCTGGGGAAAAACTGTTTTTT
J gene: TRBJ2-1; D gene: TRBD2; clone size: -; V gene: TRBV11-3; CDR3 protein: CASSLPGLTNEQFF; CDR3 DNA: TGTGCCAGCAGCTTGCCGGGACTAACCAATGAGCAGTTCTTC
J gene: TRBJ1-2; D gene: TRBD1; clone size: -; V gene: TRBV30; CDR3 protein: CAWSVLGGQGYGYTF; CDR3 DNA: TGTGCCTGGAGTGTACTGGGGGGACAGGGATATGGCTACACCTTC
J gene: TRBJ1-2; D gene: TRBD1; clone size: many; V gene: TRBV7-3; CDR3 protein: CASSFDRGGGYTF; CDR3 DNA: TGTGCCAGCAGCTTCGACAGGGGTGGCGGCTACACCTTC
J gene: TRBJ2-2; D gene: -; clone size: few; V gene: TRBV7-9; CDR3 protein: CASSSLRGANTGELFF; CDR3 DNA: TGTGCCAGCAGCTCCCTCAGGGGCGCGAACACCGGGGAGCTGTTTTTT
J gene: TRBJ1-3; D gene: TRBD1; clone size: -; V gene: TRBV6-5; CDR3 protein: CASRSDRDSGNTIYF; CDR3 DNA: TGTGCCAGCAGGTCCGACAGGGACTCTGGAAACACCATATATTTT
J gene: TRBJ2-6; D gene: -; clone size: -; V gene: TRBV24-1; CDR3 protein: CATSDSLSTGANVLTF; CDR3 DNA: TGTGCCACCAGTGATTCGCTATCAACTGGGGCCAACGTCCTGACTTTC
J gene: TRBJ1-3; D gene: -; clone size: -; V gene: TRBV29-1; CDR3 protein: CSGRKTGRSGNTIYF; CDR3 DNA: TGCAGCGGGCGGAAGACAGGAAGGTCTGGAAACACCATATATTTT
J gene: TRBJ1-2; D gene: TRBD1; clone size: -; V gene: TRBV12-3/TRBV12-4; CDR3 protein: CASTLRGHGYTF; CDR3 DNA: TGTGCCAGCACCCTCAGGGGGCATGGCTACACCTTC
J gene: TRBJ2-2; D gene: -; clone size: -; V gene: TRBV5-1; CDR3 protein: CASSWTGSGELFF; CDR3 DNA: TGCGCCAGCAGCTGGACCGGGAGCGGGGAGCTGTTTTTT
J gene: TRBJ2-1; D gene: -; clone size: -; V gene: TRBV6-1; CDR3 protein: CASSEGYRDFKLF; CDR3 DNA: TGTGCCAGCAGTGAAGGGTACCGGGACTTTAAGCTCTTC
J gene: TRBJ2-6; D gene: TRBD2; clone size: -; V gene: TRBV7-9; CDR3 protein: CANGGGPSSGANVLTF; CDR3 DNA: TGTGCCAACGGGGGAGGGCCCTCCTCTGGGGCCAACGTCCTGACTTTC
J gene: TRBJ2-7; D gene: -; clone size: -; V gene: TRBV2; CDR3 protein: CASSDSRWEDEQYF; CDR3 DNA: TGTGCCAGCAGTGATAGCCGGTGGGAGGACGAGCAGTACTTC
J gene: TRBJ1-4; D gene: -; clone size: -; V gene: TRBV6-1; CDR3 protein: CASSEAPRRSSYSREKLFF; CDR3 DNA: TGTGCCAGCAGTGAAGCACCCAGGAGGAGTTCCTACTCAAGGGAAAAACTGTTTTTT
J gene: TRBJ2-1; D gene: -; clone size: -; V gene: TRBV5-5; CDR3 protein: CASSPPTGSGNEQFF; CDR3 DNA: TGTGCCAGCAGCCCCCCAACAGGGTCGGGAAATGAGCAGTTCTTC
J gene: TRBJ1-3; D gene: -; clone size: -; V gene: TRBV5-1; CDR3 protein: CASSLDWEAGGTIYF; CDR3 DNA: TGCGCCAGCAGCTTGGACTGGGAAGCCGGGGGCACCATATATTTT